The 25 T cell receptor beta chains presented below share a single source sample, sequenced in a study of OX40 agonist ivuxolimab in advanced cancers. The data were produced by immunoSEQ multiplex PCR, yet TCRdb's version contains in-frame clones alone and is incomplete. The sample contains under 45,000 clones, around two thirds of which appear only once. Sequences were derived from CD4+ or CD8+ T cells sorted from blood, sampled in a trial of the OX40 agonist ivuxolimab. These receptors all come from an adult with an advanced solid tumor such as melanoma, head and neck, liver or kidney cancer.

The rearrangement joins TRBV14 to TRBJ1-1; D remains unclear. The CDR3 runs to 12 residues. Germline CDR1 SGHDN, CDR2 FVKESK. V was clipped by 4 bases and J by 7 bases, with 10 bases between them. The CDR3 protein is CASSPRVGEAFF. The CDR3 DNA reads TGTGCCAGCAGCCCAAGGGTTGGTGAAGCTTTCTTT. The whole variable domain, remainder taken from reference TRBV14 and TRBJ1-1, is EAGVTQFPSHSVIEKGQTVTLRCDPISGHDNLYWYRRVMGKEIKFLLHFVKESKQDESGMPNNRFLAERTGGTYSTLKVQPAELEDSGVYFCASSPRVGEAFFGQGTRLTVV.

The chain combines TRBV11-1 with TRBJ1-1; 9 bases line up with TRBD1. After removal of 5 bases from V and 3 bases from J, the junction contained 4 bases not matched to a gene. CDR1 and CDR2 from the germline V gene are SGHAT and FQDESV (reference sequence). The length of the CDR3 is 14 residues. The CDR3 DNA reads as TGTGCCAGCAGCCCCGGGACAGGGTACACTGAAGCTTTCTTT. The encoded protein is CASSPGTGYTEAFF.

In the case of this clone: The junction shows a germline mismatch at one end, possibly a read error. Distinct nucleotide sequences in the sample also encode this CDR3. The rearrangement joins TRBV5-1 to TRBJ2-3; unclear D gene. The CDR3 extends over 12 amino acids. Germline CDR1 SGHRS, CDR2 YFSETQ. For the CDR3, the DNA is TGCGCCAGCAGCGCCCCAGCCTCTACGCAATATTTT. Protein: CASSAPASTQYF.

This clone was seen a handful of times. The chain employs TRBV29-1 and TRBJ2-5; 7 nucleotides align to TRBD1. This CDR3 comprises 14 residues. CDR1 is SQVTM, CDR2 ANQGSEA, per germline. V was pared by 0 bases and J by 6 bases, with 7 bases of the junction left unmatched. The chain's CDR3 is CSVEDTATGKTQYF. For the CDR3, the DNA is TGCAGCGTTGAAGATACAGCGACAGGGAAGACCCAGTACTTC. Supplemented by reference TRBV29-1 and TRBJ2-5, the full variable domain reads SAVISQKPSRDICQRGTSLTIQCQVDSQVTMMFWYRQQPGQSLTLIATANQGSEATYESGFVIDKFPISRPNLTFSTLTVSNMSPEDSSIYLCSVEDTATGKTQYFGPGTRLLVL.

The chain couples TRBV9 to TRBJ2-2; 8 positions agree with TRBD2. In germline, CDR1 is SGDLS, CDR2 YYNGEE. The V and J ends lost 6 bases and 6 bases, in that order; junction bases with no gene match: 10. The CDR3 extends over 15 amino acids. The chain's CDR3 is CASTKTSEGSGELFF. CDR3 sequence (DNA): TGTGCCAGCACCAAGACTAGCGAAGGATCCGGGGAGCTGTTTTTT. Complete variable domain (other parts from reference TRBV9 and TRBJ2-2): DSGVTQTPKHLITATGQRVTLRCSPRSGDLSVYWYQQSLDQGLQFLIQYYNGEERAKGNILERFSAQQFPDLHSELNLSSLELGDSALYFCASTKTSEGSGELFFGEGSRLTVL.

The V and J genes are TRBV7-3 and TRBJ2-3; 9 positions agree with TRBD1. V was clipped by 5 bases and J by 3 bases; unmatched bases: 6. CDR1 is SGHTA, CDR2 FQGTGA, per germline. This CDR3 is built from 15 residues. The CDR3 protein is CASSPTGGGTDTQYF. The CDR3 DNA sequence: TGTGCCAGCAGCCCGACAGGGGGAGGGACAGATACGCAGTATTTT.

The chain carries TRBV6-1 and TRBJ2-2; the D is unclear. V was cut by 4 bases and J by 0 bases, with 6 bases left in between. Germline-derived CDR1 and CDR2 are MNHNS and SASEGT. CDR3 length equals 14 residues. The CDR3 sequence: CASSVNTNTGELFF. As DNA, the CDR3 is TGTGCCAGCAGTGTAAACACGAACACCGGGGAGCTGTTTTTT.

The chain couples TRBV6-6 to TRBJ2-7; D remains unclear. Germline CDR1 and CDR2: MNHNY and SVGAGI (reference sequence). There are 13 residues in the CDR3. V lost 2 bases and J lost 7, with 12 bases in between. The CDR3 region has the DNA TGTGCCAGCAGTTACGAGGCCTTCTGGGAGCAGTACGTC. It yields the protein CASSYEAFWEQYV.

V is TRBV5-6 and J is TRBJ2-5; a weak D match, TRBD1 (6 bases). The J call may be wrong; the DNA end is better matched by TRBJ2-7. Germline CDR1 and CDR2: SGHDT and YYEEEE. The length of the CDR3 is 14 residues. The CDR3: CASSLAGTPYEQYF. CDR3 bases: TGTGCCAGCAGCTTGGCCGGGACACCATACGAGCAGTACTTC.

Only a few counts were recorded for this clone. The V gene is TRBV18, the J gene TRBJ2-7; unclear D gene. The CDR3 has 12 amino acids. The V gene lost 4 bases and the J gene lost 0 bases, with 4 bases spanning the gap. The V gene's germline CDR1 is KGHSH and CDR2 LQKENI. This chain's CDR3 is CASSRNSYEQYF. The CDR3 DNA reads as TGTGCCAGCTCACGGAACTCCTACGAGCAGTACTTC.

This clone was found once. The chain recombines TRBV18 with TRBJ2-7; 7 bases agree with TRBD1. CDR1 and CDR2 (germline): KGHSH, LQKENI. This CDR3 contains 17 residues. With 2 bases clipped from V and 0 bases from J, the junction kept 10 bases outside the gene matches. This CDR3 is CASSPGQDRVGSYEQYF. In DNA, the CDR3 is TGTGCCAGCTCACCAGGACAAGACAGGGTAGGCTCCTACGAGCAGTACTTC.

In DNA form, the CDR3 reads TGCGCCAGCAGCTTGGTGCAGGGGTTGAACACTGAAGCTTTCTTT. Translated, it gives CASSLVQGLNTEAFF. The V call is TRBV5-1, the J call TRBJ1-1; TRBD1 is a possible D gene (6 bases). The CDR3 consists of 15 residues. V dropped 0 bases and J dropped 0 bases, with 9 bases sitting between them. Germline values: CDR1 SGHRS, CDR2 YFSETQ.

This rearrangement joins TRBV30 to TRBJ1-1; 8 bases are a match to TRBD1. Trimming at V came to 5 bases and at J to 1 base, leaving 3 bases not matched to a gene. The germline CDR1 and CDR2 sequences are GTSNPN and SVGIG (reference sequence). CDR3 length equals 13 residues. The CDR3 reads CAWETGANTEAFF. In DNA form, the CDR3 reads TGTGCCTGGGAGACAGGGGCGAACACTGAAGCTTTCTTT.

Within the sample, this clone is medium-sized. The CDR3 is CASSLRGFGTDLYEQYV. CDR3 coding DNA: TGTGCCAGCAGTTTACGGGGATTTGGGACGGACCTCTACGAGCAGTACGTC. The rearrangement links TRBV27 to TRBJ2-7, with D perhaps assigned TRBD1 or TRBD2 (5 bases each). Per the germline V gene, CDR1 is MNHEY and CDR2 is SMNVEV (reference sequence). Between the trimmed V and J ends, which lost 2 bases and 3 bases, there was a span of 20 bases. This CDR3 contains 17 residues.

The CDR3 bases are TGTGCCAGCAGCCCACGGACTAGCGGGGGGGCGTTCCAAGAGACCCAGTACTTC. Translated, it gives CASSPRTSGGAFQETQYF. The chain has TRBV11-2 and TRBJ2-5, with 15 nucleotides matching TRBD2. Germline V CDR1 and CDR2: SGHAT, FQNNGV. The CDR3 totals 18 residues. Trimming at V came to 5 bases and at J to 1 base, leaving 8 bases not matched to a gene.

CDR3 sequence reads: CASSLTEAPNTEAFF. The DNA for the CDR3 is TGTGCCAGCAGCTTAACGGAGGCCCCGAACACTGAAGCTTTCTTT. This sequence joins TRBV11-2 and TRBJ1-1; the D is unclear. CDR3 length equals 15 residues. Trimming shortened V by 2 bases and J by 1 base, and 11 bases separated the two germline ends. Germline CDR1 SGHAT, CDR2 FQNNGV.

Ten or more counts support this clone. The chain combines TRBV5-1 with TRBJ1-4; 7 nucleotides match TRBD1. This CDR3 spans 14 amino acids. Germline trimming cut 1 base from V and 7 bases from J; bases unmatched to any gene: 4. Looked up from germline, CDR1 is SGHRS and CDR2 is YFSETQ. The CDR3 here is CASSLRDSFEKLFF. CDR3 coding DNA: TGCGCCAGCAGCTTGAGGGACAGCTTTGAAAAACTGTTTTTT. The full variable domain, its missing parts supplied by reference TRBV5-1 and TRBJ1-4, is KAGVTQTPRYLIKTRGQQVTLSCSPISGHRSVSWYQQTPGQGLQFLFEYFSETQRNKGNFPGRFSGRQFSNSRSEMNVSTLELGDSALYLCASSLRDSFEKLFFGSGTQLSVL.

This chain joins TRBV28 and TRBJ1-5, with D unclear. Trimming stripped 3 bases from V and 4 bases from J, with 10 bases between. This CDR3 is built from 14 residues. Germline assignment: CDR1 MDHEN and CDR2 SYDVKM. The DNA of the CDR3 is TGTGCCAGCAGTTTTCGGACGTGGAATCAGCCCCAGCATTTT. This translates into CASSFRTWNQPQHF.

The count of this clone is one. The chain is built from TRBV5-4 and TRBJ2-5; no reliable D call. The germline CDR1 and CDR2 sequences are SGHNT and YYREEE (reference sequence). The CDR3 loop spans 14 amino acids. V shed 0 bases and J shed 4 bases, with 10 bases lying between them. As DNA, the CDR3 is TGTGCCAGCAGCTTGGAGCGCGAGCCAGAGACCCAGTACTTC. Protein sequence: CASSLEREPETQYF. The whole variable domain, remainder taken from reference TRBV5-4 and TRBJ2-5, is ETGVTQSPTHLIKTRGQQVTLRCSSQSGHNTVSWYQQALGQGPQFIFQYYREEENGRGNFPPRFSGLQFPNYSSELNVNALELDDSALYLCASSLEREPETQYFGPGTRLLVL.

CDR3 coding DNA: TGCGCCAGCAGAGGGGTGAACACTGAAGCTTTCTTT. Its protein product is CASRGVNTEAFF. The chain uses TRBV10-2 and TRBJ1-1, with D possibly matching TRBD1 (5 bases). The CDR3 is 12 amino acids. In germline, CDR1 is WSHSY, CDR2 SAAADI. V was shortened by 6 bases and J by 0 bases, with 5 bases between the two germline ends.

The chain uses TRBV7-9 and TRBJ1-2; 10 nucleotides match TRBD1. The germline V gene encodes CDR1 SEHNR and CDR2 FQNEAQ (reference sequence). The CDR3 has 14 amino acids. V shed 5 bases, J shed 5 bases, and the junction held 5 bases outside the gene matches. The CDR3 region has the DNA TGTGCCAGCAGCCCGGACAGGGGGGATTATGGCTACACCTTC. As protein: CASSPDRGDYGYTF.

This clone has a single count. The V and J genes are TRBV6-6 and TRBJ2-1; D ambiguous. The length of the CDR3 is 11 residues. Germline V gene data show CDR1 as MNHNY and CDR2 as SVGAGI (reference sequence). V shed 4 bases and J shed 7 bases, with 5 bases lying between them. The CDR3 reads CASSFGNEQFF. As DNA, the CDR3 is TGTGCCAGCAGTTTCGGGAATGAGCAGTTCTTC.

The chain joins TRBV5-4 to TRBJ2-7, with D perhaps TRBD2 (5 bases). Germline CDR1 is SGHNT and CDR2 is YYREEE (reference sequence). The length of the CDR3 is 15 residues. V was clipped by 3 bases and J by 0 bases, with 13 bases between them. DNA of the CDR3: TGTGCCAGCAGCTACCCGGCTAGCAGCTCCTACGAGCAGTACTTC. Translated, it gives CASSYPASSSYEQYF.

Concerning this clone itself: Germline is not matched at one junction end, which may reflect a read error. In DNA, the CDR3 is TGTGCCAGTAGAATAGACAGAAGCTCTGGAAACACCATATATTTT. As protein: CASRIDRSSGNTIYF. The rearrangement uses TRBV19 and TRBJ1-3; D is perhaps TRBD1 (5 bases). The CDR3 is 15 residues long. Germline V gene lookup returns CDR1 LNHDA and CDR2 SQIVND (reference sequence).

This clone was counted once. V is TRBV5-1 and J is TRBJ1-1, with D tentatively TRBD1 (5 bases). Per the germline V gene, CDR1 is SGHRS and CDR2 is YFSETQ. The CDR3 loop spans 14 amino acids. V lost 4 bases, J lost 2 bases, and 12 bases lay in between. As DNA, the CDR3 is TGCGCCAGCAGCCGGGACTTCGGAAACACTGAAGCTTTCTTT. As protein: CASSRDFGNTEAFF.